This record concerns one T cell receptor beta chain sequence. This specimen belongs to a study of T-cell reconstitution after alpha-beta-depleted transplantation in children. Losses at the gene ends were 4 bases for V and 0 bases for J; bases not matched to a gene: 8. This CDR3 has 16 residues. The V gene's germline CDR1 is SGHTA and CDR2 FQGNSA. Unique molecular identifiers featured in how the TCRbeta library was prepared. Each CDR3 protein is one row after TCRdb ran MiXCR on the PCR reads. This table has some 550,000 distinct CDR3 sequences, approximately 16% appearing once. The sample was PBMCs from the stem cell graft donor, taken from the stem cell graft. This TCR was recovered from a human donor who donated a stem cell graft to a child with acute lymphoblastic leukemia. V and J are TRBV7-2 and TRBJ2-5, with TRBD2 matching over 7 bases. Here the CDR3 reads CASSYRDYKYQETQYF. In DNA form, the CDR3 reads TGTGCCAGCAGCTACCGGGACTACAAGTACCAAGAGACCCAGTACTTC.